This TCR beta chain was recorded in a study of blood T cell repertoires in COVID-19. Per the germline V gene, CDR1 is SGDLS and CDR2 is YYNGEE. The V gene end was trimmed by 0 bases and the J gene end by 7 bases; junction bases not matched to a gene: 9. This CDR3 region has 16 residues. Per the original data handling: Amplification of reference gene primers provided the estimated nucleated cell counts. Here immunoSEQ multiplex PCR was the method, and the copy in TCRdb shows in-frame clones only, minus some. From that table come the V and J calls and clone size; the DNA was used to work out D and trimming. The sample records nearly 90,000 clones, around 72% being singletons.

The clonotype was recovered from a woman at least 80 years old with acute or convalescent COVID-19. The sequenced material came from peripheral blood. The chain recombines TRBV9 with TRBJ1-5, with 8 bases matching TRBD1. This CDR3 reads CASSVATSTGDQPQHF. For the CDR3, the DNA is TGTGCCAGCAGCGTAGCTACGTCGACAGGGGACCAGCCCCAGCATTTT.